Given below is one T cell receptor beta chain in context. Only in-frame clones appear in the TCRdb table, and some are missing; sequencing was by immunoSEQ multiplex PCR. Of about 46,000 clones in the sample, 75% to 90% were seen once. These data come from a study of blood T cell repertoires in COVID-19. Germline assignment: CDR1 MGHDK and CDR2 SYGVNS. The CDR3 runs to 15 residues. The V end was cut by 2 bases, the J end by 8 bases, with 18 bases between. The chain recombines TRBV25-1 with TRBJ1-2; D is perhaps TRBD1 (6 bases). The TCR sequence derives from a human donor in a cohort sampled during active COVID-19. The donor label of this sample is uncertain. Sequencing used peripheral blood. The CDR3 is CASSERPEGVGGYTF. The CDR3 DNA reads as TGTGCCAGCAGTGAACGCCCCGAGGGGGTTGGGGGCTACACCTTC.